This TCR beta chain derives from a study of identical twins. Whole-study results and caveats: Compared with unrelated sharing, twin-shared out-of-frame alpha sequences had more low-probability sequences.

Unique molecular identifiers were present on cDNA, and template switching added a universal primer site. TCRdb used MiXCR to reprocess the 5' RACE reads, holding one entry per CDR3 protein. The table includes around 250,000 distinct CDR3 sequences, 5.5% to 7% detected once. As for this clonotype: Its antigen is as yet unknown.

The germline V gene encodes CDR1 MGHRA and CDR2 YSYEKL. The CDR3 has 16 amino acids. With 4 bases removed from V and 5 bases from J, the gap between germline ends came to 17 bases. This sample was also put to use in a study of yellow fever vaccine responses in identical twins. As that study records: Among the twins, the vaccine T cell response reportedly seemed partly convergent and partly personalized.

The genes are TRBV4-1 and TRBJ1-4; D not certain. The sequence came from a woman aged 18-29 years in good health. The source material was memory (CD45RO+) T cells sorted from blood. The CDR3 nucleotides are TGCGCCAGCAGCCCTGGACGGCAAACCAAGAATGAAAAACTGTTTTTT. It codes for CASSPGRQTKNEKLFF.